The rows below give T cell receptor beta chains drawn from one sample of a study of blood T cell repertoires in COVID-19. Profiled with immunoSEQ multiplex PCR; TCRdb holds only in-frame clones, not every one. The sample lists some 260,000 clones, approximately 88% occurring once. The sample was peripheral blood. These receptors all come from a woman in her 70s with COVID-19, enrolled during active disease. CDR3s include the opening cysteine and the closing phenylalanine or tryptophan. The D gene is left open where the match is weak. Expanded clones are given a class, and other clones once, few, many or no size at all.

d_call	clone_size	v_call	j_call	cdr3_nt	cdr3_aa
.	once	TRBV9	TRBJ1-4	TGTGCCAGCAGCGTCTTCCCTACGGGAGCCTCGAATGAAAAACTGTTTTTT	CASSVFPTGASNEKLFF
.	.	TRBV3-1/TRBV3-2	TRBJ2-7	TGTGCCAGCAGCCCAGGGCCCTACGAGCAGTACTTC	CASSPGPYEQYF
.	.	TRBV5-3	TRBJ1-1	TGTGCCAGAAGCTCAGCTTTGCGGACAGTCGGTGGAACTGAAGCTTTCTTT	CARSSALRTVGGTEAFF
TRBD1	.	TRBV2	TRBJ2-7	TGTGCCAGCAGTGATTCAATTTCGGGACAGGAAAACTACGAGCAGTACTTC	CASSDSISGQENYEQYF
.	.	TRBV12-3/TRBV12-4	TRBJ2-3	TGTGCCAGCAGTTTCGGACAGTCGGATACGCAGTATTTT	CASSFGQSDTQYF
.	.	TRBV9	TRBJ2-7	TGTGCCAGCAGCTCCCGCCCTAGCTGGCACGAGCAGTACTTC	CASSSRPSWHEQYF
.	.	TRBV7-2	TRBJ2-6	TGTGCCAGCAGCCCGTGGGCTTCTGGGGCCAACGTCCTGACTTTC	CASSPWASGANVLTF
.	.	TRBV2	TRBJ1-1	TGTGCCAGCAGTTACACCCCCGGGGGTCCTGAAGCTTTCTTT	CASSYTPGGPEAFF
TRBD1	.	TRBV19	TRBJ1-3	TGTGCCAGTAGTATAAGGACAGGGTTTGGAAACACCATATATTTT	CASSIRTGFGNTIYF
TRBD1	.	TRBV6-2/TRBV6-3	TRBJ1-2	TGTGCCAGCAGCCCTACGACTGGACAGGGTGGATCCTATGGCTACACCTTC	CASSPTTGQGGSYGYTF
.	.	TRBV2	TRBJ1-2	TGTGCCACTGGACAGAGCCCAGATTTGGGCTACACCTTC	CATGQSPDLGYTF
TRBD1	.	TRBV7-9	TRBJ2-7	TGTGCCAGCAGCTCGGGACAGACTACGAAGCAGTACTTC	CASSSGQTTKQYF
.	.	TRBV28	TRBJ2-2	TGTGCCAGCAGTTTGGGGGCAGCGAACACCGGGGAGCTGTTTTTT	CASSLGAANTGELFF
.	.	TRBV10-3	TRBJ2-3	TGTGCCATCAGTGCCGTGGGGCCCACAGATACGCAGTATTTT	CAISAVGPTDTQYF
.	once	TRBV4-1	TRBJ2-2	TGCGCCAGCAGCCAACAGGGATCAGGAATGATAACCGGGGAGCTGTTTTTT	CASSQQGSGMITGELFF
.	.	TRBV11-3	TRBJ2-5	TGTGCCAGCAGCTTAGGCCCGGTCCAAGAGACCCAGTACTTC	CASSLGPVQETQYF
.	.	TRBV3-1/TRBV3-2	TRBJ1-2	TGTGCCAGCAGCCAATACACAAACCTTTATGGCTACACCTTC	CASSQYTNLYGYTF
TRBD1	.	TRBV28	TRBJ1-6	TGTGCCAGCACGACCGGGACAGGACAATCACCCCTCCACTTT	CASTTGTGQSPLHF
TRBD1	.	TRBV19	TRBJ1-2	TGTGCCAGTCGTAGGGACAGGGGGACCTACACCTTC	CASRRDRGTYTF
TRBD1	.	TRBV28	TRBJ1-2	TGTGCCAGCAGTCTTTCAGGGGGAGGCTACACCTTC	CASSLSGGGYTF
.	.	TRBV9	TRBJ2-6	TGTGCCAGCAGCGTAGCAGGGGCCAACGTCCTGACTTTC	CASSVAGANVLTF
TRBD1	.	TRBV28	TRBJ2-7	TGTGCCAGTCGTCCGGGACAGGGCTACGAGCAGTACTTC	CASRPGQGYEQYF
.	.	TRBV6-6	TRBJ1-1	TGTGCCAGCAGTTACTCCCCGGGGGAGGGCACTGAAGCTTTCTTT	CASSYSPGEGTEAFF
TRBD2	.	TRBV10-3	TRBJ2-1	TGTGCCATCAGTGCTCTAGCGGGAGAATTCTTCGATGAGCAGTTCTTC	CAISALAGEFFDEQFF
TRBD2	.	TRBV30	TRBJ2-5	TGTGCCTGGACTCGGACTAGCGGGTACAGGGGGGAGACCCAGTACTTC	CAWTRTSGYRGETQYF
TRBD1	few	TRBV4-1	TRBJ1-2	TGCGCCAGCAGCCAGCCCTCCCGTTCAGGGGGCGCTGGCTATGGCTACACCTTC	CASSQPSRSGGAGYGYTF
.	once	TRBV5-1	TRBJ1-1	TGCGCCAGCAGCTTGAACAGCCTGAACACTGAAGCTTTCTTT	CASSLNSLNTEAFF
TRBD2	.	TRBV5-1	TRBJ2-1	TGCGCCAGCAGCCCGCGGATTCTGGTATGGGCGGGAGGTAGGAATGAGCAGTTCTTC	CASSPRILVWAGGRNEQFF
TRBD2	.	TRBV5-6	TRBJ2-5	TGTGCCAGCAGTCCCAGTGGACTAGCGGGAGAGGGGGAGACCCAGTACTTC	CASSPSGLAGEGETQYF
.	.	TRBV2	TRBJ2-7	TGTGCCAGCAGCCCTGACACTTACGAGCAGTACTTC	CASSPDTYEQYF
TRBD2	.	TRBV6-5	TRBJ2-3	TGTGCCAGCAGATACGCTCTCAGCGGGGGACCAGATACGCAGTATTTT	CASRYALSGGPDTQYF
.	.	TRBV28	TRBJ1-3	TGTGCCAGCAGTAATGATCCAGGGGCTGGAAACACCATATATTTT	CASSNDPGAGNTIYF
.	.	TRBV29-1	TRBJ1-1	TGCAGCGTTGACTGGGGACAGAACACTGAAGCTTTCTTT	CSVDWGQNTEAFF
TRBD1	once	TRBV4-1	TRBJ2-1	TGCGCCAGCACCCATCTAAGGGGGACAGGTTACAATGAGCAGTTCTTC	CASTHLRGTGYNEQFF
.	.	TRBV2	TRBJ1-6	TGTGCCAGCAGTGACAGCTCCTATAATTCACCCCTCCACTTT	CASSDSSYNSPLHF
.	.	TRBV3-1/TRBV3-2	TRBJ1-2	TGTGCCAGCAGCCAAGATACAACAAACTATGGCTACACCTTC	CASSQDTTNYGYTF
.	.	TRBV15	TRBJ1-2	TGTGCCACCAGCAGAGATTCGGGGTATGGCTACACCTTC	CATSRDSGYGYTF
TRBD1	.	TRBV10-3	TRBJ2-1	TGTGCCATCAGGGGGGACAGGGAAAATGAGCAGTTCTTC	CAIRGDRENEQFF
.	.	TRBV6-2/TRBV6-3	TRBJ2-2	TGTGCCAGCAGTGGAGGTGACATCGGGGAGCTGTTTTTT	CASSGGDIGELFF
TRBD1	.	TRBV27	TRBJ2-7	TGTGCCAGCAGCATAGGACAGGTCTCCTACGAGCAGTACTTC	CASSIGQVSYEQYF
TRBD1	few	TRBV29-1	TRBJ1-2	TGCAGCGTCATAGGGGACAGGAACTATGGCTACACCTTC	CSVIGDRNYGYTF
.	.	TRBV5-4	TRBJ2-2	TGTGCCAGCAGCTTGGGAGCGGATAACACCGGGGAGCCGTTTTTT	CASSLGADNTGEPFF
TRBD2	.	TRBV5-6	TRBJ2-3	TGTGCCAGCAGCGAACTAGCGGGAGCATCAGATACGCAGTATTTT	CASSELAGASDTQYF
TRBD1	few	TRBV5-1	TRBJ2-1	TGCGCCAGCGGGACAGGGTCCTACAATGAGCAGTTCTTC	CASGTGSYNEQFF
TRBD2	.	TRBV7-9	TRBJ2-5	TGTGCCAGCAGCTTAGCGGGAGGGCAAGAGACCCAGTACTTC	CASSLAGGQETQYF
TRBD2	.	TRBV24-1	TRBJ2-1	TGTGCCACCAGTGATCCTAGCGGGAGAGGGTGGGATGAGCAGTTCTTC	CATSDPSGRGWDEQFF
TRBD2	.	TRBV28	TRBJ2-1	TGTGCCAGCCTCAGGACTAGTAGCCTCTCCTACAATGAGCAGTTCTTC	CASLRTSSLSYNEQFF
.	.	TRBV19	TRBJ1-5	TGTGCCAGTAGTGTCTCACAAAGGGGGAGTTATAGCAATCAGCCCCAGCATTTT	CASSVSQRGSYSNQPQHF
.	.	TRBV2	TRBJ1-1	TGTGCCAGCAGTAGTGACAGCCCCACTGAAGCTTTCTTT	CASSSDSPTEAFF
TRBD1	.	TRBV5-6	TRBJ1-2	TGTGCCAGCAGCCCGACCGGGACAGGGGGCTTTGGCTACACCTTC	CASSPTGTGGFGYTF
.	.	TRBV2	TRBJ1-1	TGTGCCAGCAGTGTGTCGGCAGGGCGGGCTTTCTTT	CASSVSAGRAFF
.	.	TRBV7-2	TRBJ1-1	TGTGCCAGCAGCTGGGCTCTGAACACTGAAGCTTTCTTT	CASSWALNTEAFF
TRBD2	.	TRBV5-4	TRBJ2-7	TGTGCCAGCACCCAAGGGGGCCTAGCGGGAGTGGGTTCCTACGAGCAGTACTTC	CASTQGGLAGVGSYEQYF
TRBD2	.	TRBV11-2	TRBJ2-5	TGTGCCAGCAGCTTTGCGGGAGAGGAGACCCAGTACTTC	CASSFAGEETQYF
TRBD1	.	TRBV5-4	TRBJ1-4	TGTGCCAGCAGCTCGGACAGGGCTGAAAAACTGTTTTTT	CASSSDRAEKLFF
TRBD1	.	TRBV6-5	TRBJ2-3	TGTGCCAGCAGTCGGACAGGGAGCACAGATACGCAGTATTTT	CASSRTGSTDTQYF
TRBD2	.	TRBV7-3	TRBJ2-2	TGTGCCAGCAGCTTAAAGTCTAGCGGGGTGAACACCGGGGAGCTGTTTTTT	CASSLKSSGVNTGELFF
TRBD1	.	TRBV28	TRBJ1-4	TGTGCCAGCAGTATACCGGGACAGGGAAACGAAAAACTGTTTTTT	CASSIPGQGNEKLFF
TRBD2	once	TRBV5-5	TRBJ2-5	TGTGCCAGCAGCTTGGCGGCTAGCGGGGAAGAGACCCAGTACTTC	CASSLAASGEETQYF